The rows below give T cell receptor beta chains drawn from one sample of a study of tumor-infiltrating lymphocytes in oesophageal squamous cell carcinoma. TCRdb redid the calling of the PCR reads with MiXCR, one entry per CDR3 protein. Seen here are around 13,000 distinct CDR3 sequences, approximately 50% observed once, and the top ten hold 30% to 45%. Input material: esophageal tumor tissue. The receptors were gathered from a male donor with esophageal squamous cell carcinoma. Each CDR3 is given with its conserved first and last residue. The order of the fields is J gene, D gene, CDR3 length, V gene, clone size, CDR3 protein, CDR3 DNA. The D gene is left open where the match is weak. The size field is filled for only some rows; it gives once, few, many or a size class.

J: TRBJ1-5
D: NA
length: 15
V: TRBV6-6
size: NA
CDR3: CASSYNQGRDQPQHF
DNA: TGTGCCAGCAGTTACAATCAGGGTAGGGATCAGCCCCAGCATTTT

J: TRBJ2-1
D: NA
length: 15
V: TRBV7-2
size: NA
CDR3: CASSSWKGGYNEQFF
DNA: TGTGCCAGCAGCTCCTGGAAGGGGGGGTACAATGAGCAGTTCTTC

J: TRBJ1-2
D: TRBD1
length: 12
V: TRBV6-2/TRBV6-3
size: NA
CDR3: CASSRDRAGYTF
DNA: TGTGCCAGCAGTCGGGACAGGGCTGGCTACACCTTC

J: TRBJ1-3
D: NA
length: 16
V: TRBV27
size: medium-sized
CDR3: CASSPTAVSSGNTIYF
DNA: TGTGCCAGCAGTCCGACTGCGGTTAGCTCTGGAAACACCATATATTTT

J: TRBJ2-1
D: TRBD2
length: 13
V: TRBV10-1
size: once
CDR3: CASSVSGRGEQFF
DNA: TGCGCCAGCAGTGTTAGCGGGAGGGGTGAGCAGTTCTTC

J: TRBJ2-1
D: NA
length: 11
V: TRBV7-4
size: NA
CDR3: CAGQQENEQFF
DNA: TGTGCCGGTCAACAGGAGAATGAGCAGTTCTTC

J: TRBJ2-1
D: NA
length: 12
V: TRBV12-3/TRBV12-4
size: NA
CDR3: CASTPGGGSSDF
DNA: TGTGCCAGTACCCCCGGAGGGGGTTCTTCGGATTTT

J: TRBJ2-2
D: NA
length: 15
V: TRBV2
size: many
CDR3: CASRVDAANTGELFF
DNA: TGTGCCAGCAGGGTGGACGCAGCGAACACCGGGGAGCTGTTTTTT

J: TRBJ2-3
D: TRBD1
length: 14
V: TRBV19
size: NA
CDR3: CASSQGQFTDTQYF
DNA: TGTGCCAGTAGTCAGGGACAGTTCACAGATACGCAGTATTTT

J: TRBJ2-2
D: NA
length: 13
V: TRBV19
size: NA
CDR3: CASSVLNTGELFF
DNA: TGTGCCAGTAGCGTACTTAACACCGGGGAGCTGTTTTTT

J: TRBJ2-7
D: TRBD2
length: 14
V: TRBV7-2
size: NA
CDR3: CASSSSLAGAEQYF
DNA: TGTGCCAGCAGCTCCTCACTAGCGGGAGCCGAGCAGTACTTC

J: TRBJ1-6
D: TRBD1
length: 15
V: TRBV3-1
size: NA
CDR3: CASRDWTGVSSPLHF
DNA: TGTGCCAGCAGGGATTGGACAGGGGTTAGTTCACCCCTCCACTTT

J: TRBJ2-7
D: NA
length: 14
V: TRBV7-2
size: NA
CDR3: CASSSDSDTYEQYF
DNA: TGTGCCAGCAGCTCGGACAGCGACACCTACGAGCAGTACTTC

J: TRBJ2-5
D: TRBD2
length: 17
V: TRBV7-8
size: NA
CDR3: CASSLKGTRDPREAQYF
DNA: TGTGCCAGCAGCTTAAAAGGGACTAGGGACCCCCGAGAGGCCCAGTACTTC

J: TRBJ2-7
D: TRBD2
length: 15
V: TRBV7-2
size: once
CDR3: CASSSRTSVSYEQYF
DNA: TGTGCCAGCAGCTCTCGGACTAGCGTGTCCTACGAGCAGTACTTC

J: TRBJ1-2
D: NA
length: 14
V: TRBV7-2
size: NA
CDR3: CASSLGGASRSYTF
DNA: TGTGCCAGCAGCTTAGGGGGCGCGTCTCGGAGCTACACCTTC

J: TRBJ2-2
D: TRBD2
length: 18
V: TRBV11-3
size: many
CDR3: CASSPRLAGGPDTGELFF
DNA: TGTGCCAGCAGCCCGAGACTAGCGGGGGGGCCAGACACCGGGGAGCTGTTTTTT

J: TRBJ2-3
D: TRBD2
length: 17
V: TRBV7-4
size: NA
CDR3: CASSLGPAGGGTDTQYF
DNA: TGTGCCAGCAGCTTAGGTCCAGCGGGAGGGGGTACAGATACGCAGTATTTT

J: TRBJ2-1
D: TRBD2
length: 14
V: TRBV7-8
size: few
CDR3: CASSLGTSGNEQFF
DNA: TGTGCCAGCAGCCTGGGGACTAGCGGCAATGAGCAGTTCTTC

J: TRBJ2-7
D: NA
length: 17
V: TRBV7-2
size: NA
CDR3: CASSPGRVGTLRLEQYF
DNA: TGTGCCAGCAGCCCAGGGCGGGTTGGGACGCTACGTCTGGAGCAGTACTTC

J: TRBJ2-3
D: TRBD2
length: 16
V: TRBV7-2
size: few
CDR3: CASSFVAGSWTDTQYF
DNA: TGTGCCAGCAGCTTCGTAGCGGGGAGCTGGACAGATACGCAGTATTTT

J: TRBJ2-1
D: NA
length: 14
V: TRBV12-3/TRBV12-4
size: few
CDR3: CASRHRQATGELYF
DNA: TGTGCCAGCCGACACCGACAGGCCACCGGGGAGCTGTACTTC